Below, 24 T cell receptor beta chains from the same sample are listed, as sequenced in a study of CD8+ T cells in alopecia areata. Treatment here: oral pan-JAK inhibitor, 5-10 mg twice daily. Following extraction, RNA underwent reverse transcription to cDNA, which served as the sequencing template. Assay used: immunoSEQ multiplex PCR; TCRdb lists only in-frame clones, some missing. The sample lists 90,000 to 150,000 clones, 53% occurring once. Sequences were derived from CD4+ T cells sorted from blood, sampled at week 4, from a patient treated with tofacitinib. The receptors come from a human donor with alopecia areata.

A few counts support this clone. The rearrangement links TRBV5-1 to TRBJ2-3; a weak D match, TRBD1 (6 bases). Trimming shortened V by 0 bases and J by 5 bases, and 10 bases separated the two germline ends. The CDR3 has 14 residues. The germline CDR1 and CDR2 sequences are SGHRS and YFSETQ. The CDR3 spells CASSLEQGEDTQYF. For the CDR3, the DNA is TGCGCCAGCAGCTTGGAACAGGGCGAAGATACGCAGTATTTT.

The V gene is TRBV5-1, the J gene TRBJ2-3; D assignment may be TRBD1 or TRBD2 (5 bases each). Trimming left V 2 bases short and J 2 bases short, with 12 bases between. CDR3 size: 15 residues. From germline, CDR1 is SGHRS and CDR2 YFSETQ. The CDR3 is CASSFLGGVTDTQYF. The CDR3 coding sequence is TGCGCCAGCAGCTTCCTTGGGGGTGTCACAGATACGCAGTATTTT. Complete variable domain (other parts from reference TRBV5-1 and TRBJ2-3): KAGVTQTPRYLIKTRGQQVTLSCSPISGHRSVSWYQQTPGQGLQFLFEYFSETQRNKGNFPGRFSGRQFSNSRSEMNVSTLELGDSALYLCASSFLGGVTDTQYFGPGTRLTVL.

This CDR3 reads CAWSVLKGAHGYTF. CDR3 nucleotides: TGTGCCTGGAGTGTGTTAAAGGGGGCTCATGGCTACACCTTC. This rearrangement joins TRBV30 to TRBJ1-2; 7 positions match TRBD1. Germline CDR1 and CDR2: GTSNPN and SVGIG (reference sequence). The CDR3 is 14 amino acids. The V and J ends lost 0 bases and 6 bases, in that order; junction bases with no gene match: 7.

This clone appeared a few times. The chain links TRBV5-1 to TRBJ1-1, with no clear D. Deletions cut 4 bases from V and 0 bases from J, with 16 bases between. The CDR3 has 16 residues. Germline V CDR1 and CDR2: SGHRS, YFSETQ. The CDR3 region is CASSPEELSLNTEAFF. For the CDR3, the DNA is TGCGCCAGCAGCCCTGAGGAACTGTCCTTGAACACTGAAGCTTTCTTT.

The J gene is TRBJ2-1, the V gene TRBV15; the match to TRBD1 covers 9 bases. The CDR3 sequence is 17 residues long. The germline V gene encodes CDR1 LNHNV and CDR2 YYDKDF (reference sequence). Trimming removed 1 base from V and 2 bases from J; junction bases left unmatched: 6. As DNA, the CDR3 is TGTGCCACCAGCAGAGCCATAACAGGGGGCCCCTACAATGAGCAGTTCTTC. It yields the protein CATSRAITGGPYNEQFF.

The V gene is TRBV30, the J gene TRBJ1-1; the match to TRBD1 covers 8 bases. CDR1 is GTSNPN and CDR2 is SVGIG in the germline V gene (reference sequence). The ends lost 2 bases at V and 4 bases at J; junction bases unmatched: 12. The CDR3 has 16 amino acids. Here the CDR3 reads CAWSLTDRDEFTEAFF. CDR3 nucleotide sequence: TGTGCCTGGAGTTTGACGGACAGGGATGAGTTCACTGAAGCTTTCTTT.

The chain joins TRBV6-1 to TRBJ2-2; D is possibly TRBD1 (6 bases). CDR3 length: 15 amino acids. With 8 bases removed from V and 0 bases from J, the gap between germline ends came to 13 bases. The germline gives CDR1 MNHNS, CDR2 SASEGT. Here the CDR3 reads CASDPWTANTGELFF. The CDR3 DNA is TGTGCCAGCGACCCCTGGACAGCGAACACCGGGGAGCTGTTTTTT.

This chain connects TRBV5-1 to TRBJ2-1; no firm D call. Germline CDR1 and CDR2: SGHRS and YFSETQ. The CDR3 runs 11 residues. V lost 9 bases to trimming and J lost 9 bases, with 13 bases between them. The DNA of the CDR3 is TGCGCCATCCGATGGGTTGTTGAGCAGTTCTTC. It specifies CAIRWVVEQFF.

This rearrangement joins TRBV30 to TRBJ2-7; D not certain. The germline CDR1 and CDR2 sequences are GTSNPN and SVGIG (reference sequence). V lost 2 bases, J lost 2 bases, and 10 bases lay in between. The CDR3 is made up of 13 amino acids. Here the CDR3 DNA reads TGTGCCTGGAGTCGTACGGGTGCCTACGAGCAGTACTTC. This codes for CAWSRTGAYEQYF.

Turning to this clone: Distinct nucleotide sequences in the sample also encode this CDR3. The chain recombines TRBV29-1 with TRBJ1-1; D gene unclear. This CDR3 contains 12 residues. V was pared by 1 base and J by 5 bases, with 8 bases between. CDR1 is SQVTM, CDR2 ANQGSEA, per germline. The CDR3 sequence: CSVEVTGTEAFF. CDR3 nucleotides: TGCAGCGTTGAAGTTACGGGAACTGAAGCTTTCTTT.

The chain joins TRBV7-7 to TRBJ1-6; D is uncertain. The CDR3 has 13 residues. Germline V lookup: CDR1 SSHAT, CDR2 FNYEAQ (reference sequence). V gave up 5 bases and J gave up 6 bases, with 8 bases separating them. CDR3 amino acids: CASSRNRNSPLHF. The DNA of the CDR3 is TGTGCCAGCAGCCGCAATCGTAATTCACCCCTCCACTTT.

This chain's CDR3 is CASSPDPFYGYTF. The CDR3, as DNA: TGCGCCAGCAGCCCTGACCCGTTCTATGGCTACACCTTC. This rearrangement joins TRBV5-1 to TRBJ1-2; no clear D gene. Trimming stripped 4 bases from V and 4 bases from J, with 11 bases between. The germline V gene has CDR1 SGHRS and CDR2 YFSETQ. The CDR3 is 13 residues long.

This clone has a handful of counts. The chain combines TRBV30 with TRBJ1-2, with D possibly TRBD1 on 5 matching bases. The CDR3 has 13 residues. V lost 2 bases and J 8 bases, leaving 15 bases between the germline ends. Looked up from germline, CDR1 is GTSNPN and CDR2 is SVGIG (reference sequence). The CDR3 protein is CAWSPGLRQGYTF. CDR3 nucleotides: TGTGCCTGGAGTCCGGGGCTGAGGCAGGGCTACACCTTC. Full variable domain (rest looked up from reference TRBV30 and TRBJ1-2): SQTIHQWPATLVQPVGSPLSLECTVEGTSNPNLYWYRQAAGRGLQLLFYSVGIGQISSEVPQNLSASRPQDRQFILSSKKLLLSDSGFYLCAWSPGLRQGYTFGSGTRLTVV.

The V gene is TRBV5-1, the J gene TRBJ1-2; 7 bases map to TRBD1. CDR1 is SGHRS and CDR2 is YFSETQ in the germline V gene. This CDR3 is 13 amino acids long. The trim removed 5 bases at V and 3 bases at J, leaving 4 bases unmatched. The CDR3 DNA reads as TGCGCCAGCAGTCTAGGGACAGACTATGGCTACACCTTC. It yields the protein CASSLGTDYGYTF.

The chain employs TRBV7-2 and TRBJ2-7; 11 bases are shared with TRBD1. The CDR3 totals 16 residues. After removal of 3 bases from V and 5 bases from J, the junction contained 9 bases not matched to a gene. Germline assignment: CDR1 SGHTA and CDR2 FQGNSA. CDR3 sequence reads: CASSFRRGTGGDEQYF. DNA for the CDR3: TGTGCCAGCAGCTTCCGCCGAGGGACAGGGGGAGACGAGCAGTACTTC.

This chain links TRBV30 with TRBJ1-2; D gene ambiguous. The CDR3 sequence is 13 residues long. V lost 0 bases, J lost 7 bases, and 12 bases lay in between. Germline loops: CDR1 GTSNPN, CDR2 SVGIG (reference sequence). As DNA, the CDR3 is TGTGCCTGGAGTGTACTCATTTTCAGTGGCTACACCTTC. Translating it yields CAWSVLIFSGYTF.

The chain carries TRBV25-1 and TRBJ1-2; D might be TRBD1 (6 bases). This CDR3 has 15 amino acids. V dropped 5 bases and J dropped 2 bases, with 15 bases sitting between them. Germline V gene data show CDR1 as MGHDK and CDR2 as SYGVNS. CDR3 in amino acids: CASSSPGTLNYGYTF. CDR3 DNA: TGTGCCAGCAGTTCCCCCGGGACACTGAACTATGGCTACACCTTC.

This chain links TRBV30 with TRBJ2-3; TRBD2 matches at 9 bases. V shed 0 bases, J shed 2 bases, and the junction held 6 bases outside the gene matches. The CDR3 has 16 residues. Germline CDR1 reads GTSNPN; CDR2 reads SVGIG (reference sequence). CDR3 residues: CAWSVGTSGFTDTQYF. In nucleotides, the CDR3 is TGTGCCTGGAGTGTAGGAACTAGCGGGTTCACAGATACGCAGTATTTT.

This chain joins TRBV29-1 and TRBJ2-3; D ambiguous. Germline V gene sequence: CDR1 SQVTM, CDR2 ANQGSEA. The CDR3 loop spans 13 amino acids. The V end lost 4 bases, the J end lost 0 bases, and 8 bases lay between the germline ends. The CDR3 DNA follows: TGCAGCGTTGGAGGAACTAGCACAGATACGCAGTATTTT. Translated: CSVGGTSTDTQYF.

The V call is TRBV29-1, the J call TRBJ2-2, with TRBD2 matching over 7 bases. The germline V gene encodes CDR1 SQVTM and CDR2 ANQGSEA. This CDR3 has 14 amino acids. V shed 5 bases and J 2 bases; nucleotides not matched to a gene: 5. Written as DNA, the CDR3 is TGCAGCGTTCCAGCGGGGAAAAACACCGGGGAGCTGTTTTTT. Its translation: CSVPAGKNTGELFF.

The DNA for the CDR3 is TGTGCCAGCGGAAGGGACAGGGAGGATTTCTATGGCTACACCTTC. This translates into CASGRDREDFYGYTF. The rearrangement links TRBV6-6 to TRBJ1-2; 9 bases fit TRBD1. This CDR3 spans 15 amino acids. The V gene end was trimmed by 8 bases and the J gene end by 4 bases; junction bases not matched to a gene: 11. The germline CDR1 and CDR2 sequences are MNHNY and SVGAGI (reference sequence).

The chain recombines TRBV19 with TRBJ1-1, with unresolved D. Germline V gives CDR1 LNHDA, CDR2 SQIVND (reference sequence). This CDR3 has 12 residues. V was shortened by 4 bases and J by 1 base, with 4 bases between the two germline ends. In DNA, the CDR3 is TGTGCCAGTAGTAGAGGGAACACTGAAGCTTTCTTT. Translating gives CASSRGNTEAFF.

J is TRBJ1-1 and V is TRBV19, with unresolved D. Germline-derived CDR1 and CDR2 are LNHDA and SQIVND (reference sequence). This CDR3 contains 15 residues. The V end lost 5 bases, the J end lost 4 bases, and 17 bases lay between the germline ends. CDR3 sequence: CASSLVGVVGTEAFF. The CDR3 DNA is TGTGCCAGTAGTCTCGTGGGAGTAGTGGGCACTGAAGCTTTCTTT. Filled out from reference TRBV19 and TRBJ1-1, the complete variable domain reads DGGITQSPKYLFRKEGQNVTLSCEQNLNHDAMYWYRQDPGQGLRLIYYSQIVNDFQKGDIAEGYSVSREKKESFPLTVTSAQKNPTAFYLCASSLVGVVGTEAFFGQGTRLTVV.

The rearrangement joins TRBV5-1 to TRBJ1-1; weak D call: TRBD1 (6 bases). V lost 3 bases and J 8 bases, leaving 17 bases between the germline ends. The CDR3 sequence is 14 residues long. Germline CDR1 SGHRS, CDR2 YFSETQ. CDR3 residues: CASSWTDGKGEAFF. In DNA form, the CDR3 reads TGCGCCAGCAGCTGGACAGACGGCAAGGGGGAAGCTTTCTTT.